The 17 T cell receptor beta chains presented below share a single source sample, sequenced in a study of cytomegalovirus exposure and HLA in healthy donors. Measured with immunoSEQ multiplex PCR; TCRdb has only the in-frame clones, and not every one. Here the sample spans tens of thousands of clones, 90% to 95% being singletons. Sequenced: PBMCs. The receptors originated from a woman aged 18-29 years in good health and CMV-seropositive.

The V gene is TRBV7-2, the J gene TRBJ2-5; 11 positions match TRBD2. The J segment lost 4 bases and the V segment lost 5 bases, leaving 12 bases of the junction unmatched. CDR1 is SGHTA, CDR2 FQGNSA, per germline. The CDR3 runs to 17 residues. CDR3 protein: CASSARLAGSQLETQYF. Written as DNA, the CDR3 is TGTGCCAGCAGCGCCAGACTAGCGGGGAGTCAATTAGAGACCCAGTACTTC.

The V gene is TRBV7-9, the J gene TRBJ1-1; no definite D call. Germline V gene data show CDR1 as SEHNR and CDR2 as FQNEAQ (reference sequence). This CDR3 is built from 14 residues. V lost 1 base, J lost 1 base, and 7 bases lay in between. The CDR3 DNA reads as TGTGCCAGCAGCTTAGAGGGAGGGAACACTGAAGCTTTCTTT. Its translation: CASSLEGGNTEAFF.

The chain carries TRBV29-1 and TRBJ2-7; 9 nucleotides agree with TRBD1. The V segment lost 6 bases and the J segment 2 bases; nucleotides outside the gene matches: 11. Germline assignment: CDR1 SQVTM and CDR2 ANQGSEA. The CDR3 is made up of 15 amino acids. CDR3 sequence reads: CSVGAPGQGPYEQYF. For the CDR3, the DNA is TGCAGCGTCGGGGCCCCGGGACAGGGACCCTACGAGCAGTACTTC.

The genes are TRBV9 and TRBJ2-7; a weak D match, TRBD1 (5 bases). V lost 4 bases and J 3 bases, leaving 11 bases between the germline ends. This CDR3 region has 13 residues. The germline V gene encodes CDR1 SGDLS and CDR2 YYNGEE. The CDR3 DNA reads as TGTGCCAGCAGCCCTAGGGGTGACTACGAGCAGTACTTC. Amino acids: CASSPRGDYEQYF. The complete variable domain, with remaining parts taken from reference TRBV9 and TRBJ2-7, reads DSGVTQTPKHLITATGQRVTLRCSPRSGDLSVYWYQQSLDQGLQFLIQYYNGEERAKGNILERFSAQQFPDLHSELNLSSLELGDSALYFCASSPRGDYEQYFGPGTRLTVT.

Worth noting for this clone: One end of the junction is discordant with germline, which a read error may explain. The chain is built from TRBV7-7 and TRBJ1-4; D remains unclear. Looked up from germline, CDR1 is SSHAT and CDR2 is FNYEAQ (reference sequence). This CDR3 is built from 15 residues. DNA for the CDR3: TGTGCCGGCAGCTCCGGGCCCCTCGGGGAGGAAAAACTGTTTTTT. The encoded protein is CAGSSGPLGEEKLFF.

The chain couples TRBV29-1 to TRBJ2-7; a weak D match, TRBD2 (6 bases). The CDR3 extends over 14 amino acids. Germline loops: CDR1 SQVTM, CDR2 ANQGSEA. Trimming pared 8 bases from V and 2 bases from J, leaving 19 bases between. The CDR3 protein is CSSPGGTVTYEQYF. CDR3 DNA sequence: TGCAGCTCCCCAGGAGGGACGGTGACCTACGAGCAGTACTTC.

This clone has just one count. V is TRBV10-2 and J is TRBJ1-2; 11 positions agree with TRBD1. The length of the CDR3 is 15 residues. The ends lost 4 bases at V and 4 bases at J; junction bases unmatched: 5. Germline V lookup: CDR1 WSHSY, CDR2 SAAADI. CDR3 bases: TGCGCCAGCAGTGCGGACAGGGGGCGAGGCTATGGCTACACCTTC. It specifies CASSADRGRGYGYTF.

This rearrangement joins TRBV7-9 to TRBJ2-7, with TRBD1 as a possible D gene (6 bases). The V gene lost 5 bases and the J gene lost 2 bases, with 10 bases spanning the gap. Germline CDR1 is SEHNR and CDR2 is FQNEAQ (reference sequence). The CDR3 is made up of 13 amino acids. Here the CDR3 DNA reads TGTGCCAGCAGCCCCAGGGGTCCCTACGAGCAGTACTTC. Translation gives CASSPRGPYEQYF.

The chain links TRBV30 to TRBJ1-6, with D hard to call. The CDR3 has 13 residues. Between the trimmed V and J ends, which lost 2 bases and 10 bases, there was a span of 12 bases. Per germline, CDR1 GTSNPN and CDR2 SVGIG (reference sequence). The CDR3 nucleotides read TGTGCCTGGAGTCCGTACCAGTTGTCACCCCTCCACTTT. Encoded protein: CAWSPYQLSPLHF.

The J gene is TRBJ2-2, the V gene TRBV10-3; D unresolved. Trimming shortened V by 6 bases and J by 3 bases, and 14 bases separated the two germline ends. CDR1 ENHRY and CDR2 SYGVKD come from the germline V gene. The CDR3 spans 15 residues. This chain's CDR3 is CAIRPGPWDTGELFF. The DNA for the CDR3 is TGTGCCATCAGACCGGGTCCCTGGGACACCGGGGAGCTGTTTTTT.

This chain links TRBV29-1 with TRBJ2-7; unclear D gene. This CDR3 spans 12 amino acids. Trimming took off 2 bases at V and 3 bases at J, with 8 bases between the two ends. Germline lookup yields CDR1 SQVTM and CDR2 ANQGSEA. The CDR3 nucleotides are TGCAGCGTTGAAACAGCAAACTACGAGCAGTACTTC. Its translation is CSVETANYEQYF.

The gene calls are TRBV25-1 and TRBJ1-1; no reliable D call. Trimming removed 1 base at V and 4 bases at J, with 13 bases between. The CDR3 is 15 amino acids. Germline V gene lookup returns CDR1 MGHDK and CDR2 SYGVNS. CDR3 region: CASSESRGRGTEAFF. In DNA form, the CDR3 reads TGTGCCAGCAGTGAATCGCGAGGGCGCGGCACTGAAGCTTTCTTT.

The V gene is TRBV7-8, the J gene TRBJ1-6; 7 bases map to TRBD1. Germline CDR1 and CDR2: SGHVS and FQNEAQ. This CDR3 spans 15 amino acids. Trimming took 4 bases from V and 10 from J; bases not matched to a gene: 10. The CDR3: CASSSAGGVGSPLHF. The CDR3 DNA follows: TGTGCCAGCAGCTCCGCAGGGGGAGTAGGGTCACCCCTCCACTTT.

In this sample, this clone turned up once. The rearrangement uses TRBV6-1 and TRBJ1-1, with D unresolved. CDR1 is MNHNS and CDR2 is SASEGT in the germline V gene. The CDR3 totals 14 residues. V shed 1 base and J shed 0 bases, with 6 bases lying between them. CDR3 region: CASSEVGVNTEAFF. The CDR3 DNA reads TGTGCCAGCAGTGAAGTAGGAGTGAACACTGAAGCTTTCTTT.

The rearrangement uses TRBV27 and TRBJ2-5; TRBD2 agrees at 7 bases. V lost 3 bases to trimming and J lost 5 bases; unmatched junction nucleotides: 12. From germline, CDR1 is MNHEY and CDR2 SMNVEV (reference sequence). The CDR3 covers 16 residues. CDR3 DNA: TGTGCCAGCAGTTTGATAGGGGTCCACGGGGGGGAGACCCAGTACTTC. Residues: CASSLIGVHGGETQYF.

The sample holds one count of this clone. The CDR3 nucleotides read TGTGCCAGCAGTCGACAGGGGAATGAGCAGTTCTTC. As protein: CASSRQGNEQFF. The chain combines TRBV6-5 with TRBJ2-1; 8 bases line up with TRBD1. Germline CDR1 MNHEY, CDR2 SVGAGI. CDR3 length: 12 amino acids. V lost 5 bases to trimming and J lost 7 bases; unmatched junction nucleotides: 1.

V is TRBV5-1 and J is TRBJ2-7, with 7 bases aligning to TRBD1. Losses at the gene ends were 2 bases for V and 6 bases for J; bases not matched to a gene: 5. The CDR3 is 13 residues long. CDR1 and CDR2 from the germline V gene are SGHRS and YFSETQ. The CDR3 loop reads CASSLDRAGEQYF. CDR3 coding DNA: TGCGCCAGCAGCTTAGACAGGGCTGGCGAGCAGTACTTC.